The 20 T cell receptor beta chains given below trace back to one sample, sequenced in a study of blood T cell repertoires in COVID-19. Repertoires were generated with immunoSEQ multiplex PCR, while TCRdb's copy carries only in-frame clones and drops some. The sample consists of approximately 120,000 clones, approximately 87% of them appearing once. Sequencing was performed on peripheral blood. All receptors derive from a woman between 55 and 75 years old with acute or convalescent COVID-19.

J is TRBJ2-3 and V is TRBV7-2; TRBD2 agrees at 8 bases. The CDR3 runs 17 residues. CDR1 and CDR2 from the germline V gene are SGHTA and FQGNSA. V shed 2 bases, J shed 3 bases, and the junction held 10 bases outside the gene matches. The CDR3 loop is CASSLNEGVAGTDTQYF. For the CDR3, the DNA is TGTGCCAGCAGCTTAAATGAGGGGGTAGCGGGGACAGATACGCAGTATTTT. Drawing the rest from reference TRBV7-2 and TRBJ2-3, the complete variable domain is GAGVSQSPSNKVTEKGKDVELRCDPISGHTALYWYRQSLGQGLEFLIYFQGNSAPDKSGLPSDRFSAERTGGSVSTLTIQRTQQEDSAVYLCASSLNEGVAGTDTQYFGPGTRLTVL.

V usage is TRBV12-5 and J usage is TRBJ1-3, with D hard to call. The germline V and J ends were trimmed by 1 base and 5 bases, with 9 bases remaining between them. In germline, CDR1 is LGHNT, CDR2 FRNRAP. The CDR3 spans 14 residues. The CDR3 DNA reads as TGTGCTAGTGGTTTGGCTACCCTAAGAAACACCATATATTTT. Translating gives CASGLATLRNTIYF.

The J gene is TRBJ2-2, the V gene TRBV4-2; 7 bases line up with TRBD1. Germline V gene sequence: CDR1 LGHNA, CDR2 YNFKEQ. CDR3 length equals 16 residues. J gave up 0 bases and V 4 bases, and 5 bases lay outside the gene matches. This CDR3 is CASSPPGTANTGELFF. Here the CDR3 DNA reads TGTGCCAGCAGCCCCCCCGGGACAGCGAACACCGGGGAGCTGTTTTTT.

V gene TRBV7-2 combines with J gene TRBJ1-4; D is uncertain. Per germline, CDR1 SGHTA and CDR2 FQGNSA. CDR3 length: 13 residues. Trimming took off 3 bases at V and 2 bases at J, with 4 bases between the two ends. This CDR3 is CASSLRTNEKLFF. CDR3 nucleotide sequence: TGTGCCAGCAGCTTGAGGACTAATGAAAAACTGTTTTTT.

The rearrangement links TRBV19 to TRBJ1-3; D not resolved. Trimming cost V 7 bases and J 0 bases, with 10 bases left between them. Germline CDR1 is LNHDA and CDR2 is SQIVND (reference sequence). The CDR3 runs 14 residues. The CDR3 DNA is TGTGCCAGTAAGGAATGGAGCTCTGGAAACACCATATATTTT. Encoded protein: CASKEWSSGNTIYF.

This clone was observed once. The V and J genes are TRBV3-1 (or the pseudogene TRBV3-2) and TRBJ1-4, with D unclear. Per the germline V gene, CDR1 is LGHDT and CDR2 is YNNKEL (reference sequence). CDR3 size: 14 residues. Trimming removed 4 bases from V and 8 bases from J, with 14 bases in between. The CDR3 DNA is TGTGCCAGCAGCCCGGCGGACTTTGCCGAAAAACTGTTTTTT. Amino acids: CASSPADFAEKLFF.

This clone was observed a single time. This rearrangement joins TRBV6-5 to TRBJ1-3; D remains ambiguous. Germline CDR1 and CDR2: MNHEY and SVGAGI. The CDR3 sequence is 15 residues long. The ends were cut back, 6 bases at V and 0 bases at J, with 12 bases in the middle. The CDR3 coding sequence is TGTGCCAGCAGGACTAACGTGGACTCTGGAAACACCATATATTTT. Translated: CASRTNVDSGNTIYF.

This clone came up once. This chain connects TRBV30 to TRBJ2-2; 8 bases fit TRBD2. This CDR3 has 13 amino acids. The V gene end was trimmed by 3 bases and the J gene end by 5 bases; junction bases not matched to a gene: 2. Germline CDR1 and CDR2: GTSNPN and SVGIG (reference sequence). CDR3 in DNA: TGTGCCTGGAGAACTAGCGGAACCGGGGAGCTGTTTTTT. Translating it yields CAWRTSGTGELFF. The full variable domain, its missing parts supplied by reference TRBV30 and TRBJ2-2, is SQTIHQWPATLVQPVGSPLSLECTVEGTSNPNLYWYRQAAGRGLQLLFYSVGIGQISSEVPQNLSASRPQDRQFILSSKKLLLSDSGFYLCAWRTSGTGELFFGEGSRLTVL.

The chain carries TRBV3-1 (or the pseudogene TRBV3-2) and TRBJ2-1; 9 nucleotides match TRBD1. Losses at the gene ends were 3 bases for V and 7 bases for J; bases not matched to a gene: 7. In germline, CDR1 is LGHDT, CDR2 YNNKEL (reference sequence). The CDR3 contains 15 residues. The CDR3 sequence is CASSQPGTGKNEQFF. The CDR3 region has the DNA TGTGCCAGCAGCCAGCCCGGGACAGGGAAAAATGAGCAGTTCTTC.

The genes are TRBV7-2 and TRBJ1-6; D unclear. V was cut by 2 bases and J by 9 bases, with 14 bases left in between. CDR1 is SGHTA, CDR2 FQGNSA, per germline. The CDR3 has 15 amino acids. Here the CDR3 reads CASSLTEGVGSPLHF. Here the CDR3 DNA reads TGTGCCAGCAGCTTAACCGAGGGTGTGGGTTCACCCCTCCACTTT.

The CDR3 nucleotides read TGTGCCAGCAGCGTAGGGGACAGGGTGCGAACTGAAGCTTTCTTT. Encoded protein: CASSVGDRVRTEAFF. The chain recombines TRBV9 with TRBJ1-1; 9 bases fit TRBD1. This CDR3 region has 15 residues. The trim removed 0 bases at V and 5 bases at J, leaving 5 bases unmatched. CDR1 SGDLS and CDR2 YYNGEE come from the germline V gene.

The CDR3 coding sequence is TGTGCCAGCAGGGCCTCGACAGGGACCTCTGGGGCCAACGTCCTGACTTTC. Protein product: CASRASTGTSGANVLTF. V and J are TRBV2 and TRBJ2-6, with 7 bases aligning to TRBD1. The germline CDR1 and CDR2 sequences are SNHLY and FYNNEI. The CDR3 contains 17 residues. V gave up 6 bases and J gave up 0 bases; unmatched junction bases: 8.

This clone appeared a few times. V gene TRBV29-1 combines with J gene TRBJ1-1; D is unclear. This CDR3 is built from 12 residues. V was trimmed by 4 bases and J by 2 bases, leaving 8 bases between them. Germline CDR1 SQVTM, CDR2 ANQGSEA. DNA of the CDR3: TGCAGCGTTGCCCCAGTAAACACTGAAGCTTTCTTT. It is translated as CSVAPVNTEAFF.

The rearrangement joins TRBV28 to TRBJ2-4; D is perhaps TRBD2 (6 bases). V was cut by 3 bases and J by 5 bases, with 14 bases left in between. CDR1 is MDHEN and CDR2 is SYDVKM in the germline V gene. This CDR3 comprises 15 residues. The CDR3 coding sequence is TGTGCCAGCAGTTTCGCAGGAGGGCTCCAAAACATTCAGTACTTC. This encodes CASSFAGGLQNIQYF.

This clone has just one count. The V call is TRBV9, the J call TRBJ2-5; 7 bases agree with TRBD1. Germline V CDR1 and CDR2: SGDLS, YYNGEE. V shed 5 bases and J 2 bases; nucleotides not matched to a gene: 9. The CDR3 extends over 15 amino acids. CDR3 DNA: TGTGCCAGCAGTAGCCCGGGACAGCCGCAAGAGACCCAGTACTTC. Translated: CASSSPGQPQETQYF.

The chain carries TRBV7-9 and TRBJ2-2, with D perhaps matching TRBD2 (6 bases). Trimming took off 5 bases at V and 6 bases at J, with 10 bases between the two ends. The V gene's germline CDR1 is SEHNR and CDR2 FQNEAQ (reference sequence). CDR3 length equals 13 residues. CDR3 nucleotides: TGTGCCAGCAGCCCAACTAGCTCCGGGGAGCTGTTTTTT. The encoded protein is CASSPTSSGELFF.

The rearrangement links TRBV18 to TRBJ1-1; possible D gene TRBD1, 6 bases. Germline values: CDR1 KGHSH, CDR2 LQKENI. This CDR3 spans 15 amino acids. Trimming removed 6 bases from V and 1 base from J, with 15 bases in between. The CDR3 is CASSPGAGANTEAFF. The CDR3 DNA is TGTGCCAGCTCCCCTGGGGCAGGGGCGAACACTGAAGCTTTCTTT.

The chain has TRBV28 and TRBJ2-7; 7 bases agree with TRBD2. The CDR3 length is 10 residues. Germline lookup yields CDR1 MDHEN and CDR2 SYDVKM. CDR3 coding DNA: TGTGCCAGCAGTTCTAGCGGACTACGGGTC. Protein product: CASSSSGLRV.

A single count supports this clone. The J gene is TRBJ1-5, the V gene TRBV7-8, with unresolved D. CDR1 SGHVS and CDR2 FQNEAQ come from the germline V gene. The CDR3 spans 16 residues. V shed 0 bases and J shed 6 bases, with 15 bases lying between them. The CDR3 DNA reads as TGTGCCAGCAGCTTAGCGGACGGCCCCCGGGGTCAGCCCCAGCATTTT. Amino acid sequence: CASSLADGPRGQPQHF. Full variable domain (missing parts from reference TRBV7-8 and TRBJ1-5): GAGVSQSPRYKVAKRGQDVALRCDPISGHVSLFWYQQALGQGPEFLTYFQNEAQLDKSGLPSDRFFAERPEGSVSTLKIQRTQQEDSAVYLCASSLADGPRGQPQHFGDGTRLSIL.

The gene calls are TRBV5-6 and TRBJ1-2; D possibly corresponds to TRBD1 (6 bases). V was pared by 4 bases and J by 4 bases, with 17 bases between. The CDR3 has 15 amino acids. CDR1 and CDR2 from the germline V gene are SGHDT and YYEEEE. The CDR3 region is CASSRGVGTTYGYTF. DNA of the CDR3: TGTGCCAGCAGCCGGGGGGTCGGGACAACCTATGGCTACACCTTC.